One T cell receptor beta chain is described in this entry. Its antigen is not identified. This record belongs to a study of response to subunit inactivated influenza vaccine. Study outcomes and limitations: Authors suggested each seasonal influenza vaccination recruits few new T cells.

TCRdb processed the RT-PCR reads anew with MiXCR; each CDR3 protein has one entry. The data show 300,000 to 350,000 distinct CDR3 sequences, 20% to 25% seen once. Germline lookup yields CDR1 MGHDK and CDR2 SYGVNS. The CDR3 contains 15 residues. V lost 1 base, J lost 2 bases, and 12 bases lay in between. This receptor was obtained from a man between 50 and 75 years old who received an inactivated influenza vaccine. The chain is built from TRBV25-1 and TRBJ2-7, with D uncertain. Sample: PBMCs from blood, taken roughly 20 months after vaccination. The chain's CDR3 is CASSESSVLAYEQYF. The DNA for the CDR3 is TGTGCCAGCAGTGAATCGTCCGTCCTGGCCTACGAGCAGTACTTC.